The 10 T cell receptor beta chains below come from one sample, sequenced in a study of tumor and adjacent non-tumor tissue in lung cancer. No cell sorting was done before RNA was extracted from the tissue. A modified ARM-PCR protocol with three rounds of nested PCR amplified TCRbeta. TCRdb ran MiXCR on the multiplex PCR reads and lists one entry per CDR3 protein. The data hold 100,000 to 150,000 distinct CDR3 sequences, with about 66% observed a single time. Sequenced material: lung tumor tissue. These receptors were taken from a man aged 25 to 45 with non-small cell lung cancer.

Remarks on this clonotype: A much larger clone lies one base from this, so it may be a read error. The rearrangement links TRBV7-8 to TRBJ2-2; 7 bases agree with TRBD2. CDR1 is SGHVS and CDR2 is FQNEAQ in the germline V gene. V trimming: 4 bases; J trimming: 4 bases; junction bases outside the gene matches: 6. The CDR3 extends over 15 amino acids. The CDR3 DNA sequence: TGTGCCAGCAGCTCCCGGGACTACAGCACCGGGGAGCTGTTTTTT. It yields the protein CASSSRDYSTGELFF.

This clonotype was counted a single time. It may be a read error: a sequence one base away is much more abundant. This rearrangement joins TRBV20-1 to TRBJ1-5; D perhaps matches TRBD1 (6 bases). Germline CDR1 DFQATT, CDR2 SNEGSKA (reference sequence). This CDR3 is 13 amino acids long. The CDR3 region is CSAITGSNQSQHF. CDR3 nucleotide sequence: TGCAGTGCTATTACAGGGAGCAATCAGTCCCAGCATTTT.

To note about this clonotype: Likely a read error: the CDR3 ends without its conserved phenylalanine or tryptophan. Because the CDR3's place on the DNA is in doubt, the DNA is left out and the CDR3 is given as listed by TCRdb. The V gene is TRBV4-3, the J gene TRBJ1-6. The germline V gene encodes CDR1 LGHNA and CDR2 YSLEER. Inclusive of both ends, the CDR3 amounts to 14 amino acids. CDR3 sequence: CTSSQEFCNSPLHY.

In its sample, this clonotype is medium-sized. The V call is TRBV6-1, the J call TRBJ1-6; D unresolved. The CDR3 length is 13 residues. The germline V and J ends were trimmed by 1 base and 7 bases, with 5 bases remaining between them. Germline lookup yields CDR1 MNHNS and CDR2 SASEGT. The CDR3 DNA follows: TGTGCCAGCAGTGAAGGTCAGAATTCACCCCTCCACTTT. This gives the protein CASSEGQNSPLHF.

The genes are TRBV4-2 and TRBJ2-4; possibly TRBD1 for D (5 bases). Germline CDR1 is LGHNA and CDR2 is YNFKEQ. This CDR3 has 13 amino acids. V was cut by 0 bases and J by 15 bases, with 15 bases left in between. CDR3 sequence reads: CASSQDRQGWMYF. The CDR3 coding sequence is TGTGCCAGCAGCCAAGATCGTCAGGGTTGGATGTACTTC.

This clonotype was seen just once. The germline gene is not matched at one end of the junction; a read error may be the cause. V usage is TRBV11-2 and J usage is TRBJ2-1, with 8 positions matching TRBD2. Germline V gene lookup returns CDR1 SGHAT and CDR2 FQNNGV. The CDR3 runs 15 residues. CDR3 sequence (DNA): TGTGCCAGCACCCGACCGCGGGGGGTATGGAATGAACAGTTCTTC. Residues: CASTRPRGVWNEQFF.

To note about this clonotype: A read error is possible here, since a much larger clone lies one base away. CDR3 sequence reads: CASSRFNSVLLEQYF. The CDR3 bases are TGCGCCAGCAGCCGTTTTAATTCAGTTCTCCTTGAGCAGTACTTC. This chain uses TRBV4-3 with TRBJ2-7; no definite D call. CDR3 length: 15 amino acids. Germline V CDR1 and CDR2: LGHNA, YSLEER. Trimming stripped 4 bases from V and 7 bases from J, with 20 bases between.

This clonotype was detected a few times. One base away lies a much larger clone, so this may be a sequencing read error. V usage is TRBV5-5 and J usage is TRBJ1-1; no clear D gene. Trimming shortened V by 0 bases and J by 0 bases, and 9 bases separated the two germline ends. The CDR3 runs to 15 residues. Looked up from germline, CDR1 is SGHKS and CDR2 is YYEKEE (reference sequence). CDR3 nucleotide sequence: TGTGCCAGCAGCTTGGCCGGAATCATGAACACTGAAGCTTTCTTT. Translation: CASSLAGIMNTEAFF. Using reference TRBV5-5 and TRBJ1-1 for the parts outside the CDR3, the full variable domain is DAGVTQSPTHLIKTRGQQVTLRCSPISGHKSVSWYQQVLGQGPQFIFQYYEKEERGRGNFPDRFSARQFPNYSSELNVNALLLGDSALYLCASSLAGIMNTEAFFGQGTRLTVV.

A remark on this clonotype: It may be a read error: a sequence one base away is much more abundant. V is TRBV6-6 and J is TRBJ1-1; tentatively, D is TRBD1 (6 bases). Germline CDR1 and CDR2: MNHNY and SVGAGI (reference sequence). The CDR3 extends over 11 amino acids. CDR3 region: CACRGVTKAFF. The CDR3 DNA sequence: TGTGCCTGCAGGGGAGTCACTAAAGCTTTCTTT.

With regard to this clonotype: A single base separates this from a much larger clone, so it may be a read error. The rearrangement uses TRBV20-1 and TRBJ1-6, with 7 bases fitting TRBD1. Germline assignment: CDR1 DFQATT and CDR2 SNEGSKA (reference sequence). The CDR3 totals 13 residues. CDR3 DNA: TGCGGTGCTAGAGAGCAGGGGGGGGAAGCCCTCCACTTT. The encoded protein is CGAREQGGEALHF.